The 20 T cell receptor beta chains listed next were all sequenced from one sample in a study of blood T cell repertoires in COVID-19. Clones were sequenced by immunoSEQ multiplex PCR, and TCRdb holds only the in-frame ones, with some missing. Of about 70,000 clones detected, more than 75% appear once; the ten largest clones hold 15% to 20%. The sequencing input was peripheral blood. The receptor set was obtained from a man aged 40-49 years with COVID-19, enrolled during active disease.

The rearrangement links TRBV4-1 to TRBJ1-2; D remains unclear. CDR3 size: 15 residues. V lost 2 bases and J 5 bases, leaving 15 bases between the germline ends. Per the germline V gene, CDR1 is MGHRA and CDR2 is YSYEKL. The CDR3 nucleotides read TGCGCCAGCAGCCAAAGCGGGTCGGGGAGATATGGCTACACCTTC. It encodes CASSQSGSGRYGYTF.

This clone was counted a single time. This chain links TRBV29-1 with TRBJ2-7, with a possible D match to TRBD2 (6 bases). The V end was cut by 5 bases, the J end by 7 bases, with 21 bases between. Germline V gene lookup returns CDR1 SQVTM and CDR2 ANQGSEA. This CDR3 contains 14 residues. The CDR3 region is CSVNGRGSAGEQYF. The CDR3 DNA follows: TGCAGCGTTAACGGCCGGGGCAGCGCGGGAGAGCAGTACTTC.

The CDR3 DNA sequence: TGTGCCAGCAGTGAGGAGGGGACTAGCGGGATGAATGAGCAGTTCTTC. It is translated as CASSEEGTSGMNEQFF. V usage is TRBV6-4 and J usage is TRBJ2-1; 13 bases are a match to TRBD2. Trimming took 3 bases from V and 7 from J; bases not matched to a gene: 6. The CDR3 is 16 residues long. Per germline, CDR1 MRHNA and CDR2 SNTAGT.

The chain joins TRBV6-6 to TRBJ2-5; D is unresolved. The germline CDR1 and CDR2 sequences are MNHNY and SVGAGI (reference sequence). Between the trimmed V and J ends, which lost 5 bases and 5 bases, there was a span of 9 bases. The CDR3 totals 12 residues. The CDR3 here is CASSRQSETQYF. In DNA form, the CDR3 reads TGTGCCAGCAGTCGTCAAAGCGAGACCCAGTACTTC.

The genes are TRBV18 and TRBJ2-7; 7 bases are shared with TRBD2. V gave up 1 base and J gave up 1 base; unmatched junction bases: 4. The CDR3 sequence is 15 residues long. Germline values: CDR1 KGHSH, CDR2 LQKENI. CDR3 protein: CASSPRAGESYEQYF. CDR3 in DNA: TGTGCCAGCTCACCACGGGCGGGGGAGTCCTACGAGCAGTACTTC.

V gene TRBV28 combines with J gene TRBJ1-3; maybe TRBD1 (5 bases). V lost 5 bases and J lost 5, with 13 bases in between. Looked up from germline, CDR1 is MDHEN and CDR2 is SYDVKM. The CDR3 is 14 amino acids. The CDR3 protein is CASSPGGIRNTIYF. The CDR3 coding sequence is TGTGCCAGCAGTCCGGGGGGGATTAGAAACACCATATATTTT.

The rearrangement joins TRBV19 to TRBJ1-4, with D perhaps matching TRBD1 (5 bases). V was shortened by 1 base and J by 8 bases, with 17 bases between the two germline ends. The germline CDR1 and CDR2 sequences are LNHDA and SQIVND (reference sequence). This CDR3 is 16 amino acids long. CDR3 nucleotide sequence: TGTGCCAGTAGTATAGCCGGGGGTGAGCTTGGAGAAAAACTGTTTTTT. Translation gives CASSIAGGELGEKLFF.

This clone has only a few counts. At one boundary the junction diverges from the germline segment, which might be a read error. The chain recombines TRBV10-1 with TRBJ1-4; possibly TRBD1 for D (5 bases). Germline V gene sequence: CDR1 WNHNN, CDR2 SYGVQD (reference sequence). This CDR3 spans 15 amino acids. The CDR3 protein is CASRESHWGSDGLFF. As DNA, the CDR3 is TGCGCCAGCAGAGAGTCACACTGGGGCTCGGATGGACTGTTTTTT.

The chain carries TRBV10-2 and TRBJ1-1; the match to TRBD1 covers 8 bases. CDR3 length equals 14 residues. The V gene's germline CDR1 is WSHSY and CDR2 SAAADI. Trimming removed 2 bases from V and 7 bases from J; junction bases left unmatched: 6. The CDR3 reads CASSEVSGGGEAFF. The CDR3 bases are TGCGCCAGCAGTGAGGTATCAGGGGGCGGTGAAGCTTTCTTT.

The chain has TRBV10-2 and TRBJ2-7; TRBD1 might be the D (5 bases). Germline V lookup: CDR1 WSHSY, CDR2 SAAADI. Trimming cost V 4 bases and J 1 base, with 11 bases left between them. The CDR3 covers 14 residues. CDR3 protein: CASSGGVSSYEQYF. In nucleotides, the CDR3 is TGCGCCAGCAGTGGGGGCGTATCGTCCTACGAGCAGTACTTC.

This chain joins TRBV5-8 and TRBJ2-3; TRBD1 matches 9 bases. This CDR3 is 15 amino acids long. The V gene's germline CDR1 is SGHTS and CDR2 YDEGEE. Unmatched junction bases numbered 12, after V lost 3 bases and J lost 10 bases. The CDR3 DNA follows: TGTGCCAGCAGCTCAACGGGACAGGGTATTGAAGCGCAGTATTTT. Its protein product is CASSSTGQGIEAQYF.

The chain carries TRBV2 and TRBJ2-1, with 8 bases matching TRBD1. Germline lookup yields CDR1 SNHLY and CDR2 FYNNEI. The CDR3 totals 14 residues. J gave up 4 bases and V 6 bases, and 5 bases lay outside the gene matches. The CDR3 loop is CASRTGVGYNEQFF. The DNA of the CDR3 is TGTGCCAGCAGGACAGGGGTCGGGTACAATGAGCAGTTCTTC.

This clone was counted only a few times. The chain links TRBV5-1 to TRBJ2-1; D unresolved. This CDR3 is built from 15 residues. Trimming left V 4 bases short and J 0 bases short, with 11 bases between. Germline assignment: CDR1 SGHRS and CDR2 YFSETQ. In nucleotides, the CDR3 is TGCGCCAGCAGCCCCGACTGGAGCTCCTACAATGAGCAGTTCTTC. This gives the protein CASSPDWSSYNEQFF.

The J gene is TRBJ1-1, the V gene TRBV3-1 (or the pseudogene TRBV3-2); D is ambiguous. Per germline, CDR1 LGHDT and CDR2 YNNKEL (reference sequence). This CDR3 region has 14 residues. Trimming pared 2 bases from V and 4 bases from J, leaving 11 bases between. The CDR3: CASSQYEGGTEAFF. DNA of the CDR3: TGTGCCAGCAGCCAATATGAGGGAGGCACTGAAGCTTTCTTT.

This clone has a handful of counts. The chain employs TRBV2 and TRBJ1-5; maybe TRBD1 (6 bases). Germline lookup yields CDR1 SNHLY and CDR2 FYNNEI. V was pared by 5 bases and J by 2 bases, with 10 bases between. The CDR3 has 14 residues. The CDR3 spells CASSKRQGNQPQHF. CDR3 coding DNA: TGTGCCAGCAGTAAGAGACAGGGCAATCAGCCCCAGCATTTT.

This clone was counted once. This chain links TRBV6-6 with TRBJ2-1, with 16 bases matching TRBD2. The junction had 2 bases not matched to a gene; V was cut back by 5 bases and J by 7 bases. CDR1 is MNHNY, CDR2 SVGAGI, per germline (reference sequence). The CDR3 has 15 residues. CDR3 sequence: CASSLGLAGGNEQFF. The CDR3 DNA is TGTGCCAGCAGTCTGGGACTAGCGGGGGGGAATGAGCAGTTCTTC.

This chain connects TRBV23-1 to TRBJ1-5; D not certain. TRBV23-1 falls under the ORF class, with uncertain function. The CDR3 has 13 amino acids. V was trimmed by 6 bases and J by 6 bases, leaving 12 bases between them. This CDR3 reads CASRKFGPQPQHF. For the CDR3, the DNA is TGCGCCAGCAGGAAATTTGGGCCTCAGCCCCAGCATTTT.

This clone has just one count. V gene TRBV19 combines with J gene TRBJ1-1; 7 bases fit TRBD1. CDR3 size: 13 residues. V shed 4 bases, J shed 4 bases, and the junction held 3 bases outside the gene matches. Germline V lookup: CDR1 LNHDA, CDR2 SQIVND (reference sequence). In nucleotides, the CDR3 is TGTGCCAGTAGTACCTCAGGGGGCACTGAAGCTTTCTTT. This encodes CASSTSGGTEAFF.

The chain uses TRBV12-3 or TRBV12-4 and TRBJ2-1; 8 bases are shared with TRBD1. The V segment lost 5 bases and the J segment 16 bases; nucleotides outside the gene matches: 10. This CDR3 region has 12 residues. The CDR3 coding sequence is TGTGCCAGCAGTATACAGGGGGTCCTAGAATTCTTC. Its translation: CASSIQGVLEFF.

Comment on this clone: The same CDR3 can be traced to other DNA sequences in this sample. The chain links TRBV19 to TRBJ1-2; the D gene is possibly TRBD1 (5 bases). The V and J ends lost 5 bases and 2 bases respectively, with 12 bases between them. The CDR3 is made up of 14 amino acids. Germline V gene sequence: CDR1 LNHDA, CDR2 SQIVND (reference sequence). In DNA, the CDR3 is TGTGCCAGTAGTTCCGGGCAGGGAAACTATGGCTACACCTTC. Translating it yields CASSSGQGNYGYTF.